This T cell receptor (beta chain) appears in the sequencing data of a study of T cells in localized non-small cell lung cancer (dated by TCRdb to the early 2020s). Describing the broader study: The study examined T cell repertoires in under 300 patients with early-stage NSCLC and compared tumors with uninvolved tumor-adjacent lungs. NSCLC patients had a mean age of approximately 72 years, and more than 120 were male and some 98 female. The cohort was made up of 200 to 250 treatment-naive NSCLC patients whose localized lung tumors had been resected. Here is what the overall study found, with its caveats: A median of roughly 50 of the top 100 tumor clones turned up in the paired uninvolved adjacent lung, and under 30 of those clones also ranked among the top 100 of that same adjacent lung. Longer overall survival was associated with higher T cell density in blood, whereas shorter survival was associated with higher clonality in adjacent lung. Uninvolved tumor-adjacent lung showed the highest T cell clonality, higher than tumor, which suggests more focused antigenic responses in the uninvolved tumor-adjacent lung. Because of the exploratory design, TCR variables were selected using unadjusted p-values without false-discovery rate correction. Because multi-region sequencing of the tumors was not done, intratumor heterogeneity could not be ruled out.

Its CDR3 holds 15 amino acids, cysteine through phenylalanine. Only CDR3 DNA is held: 45 bases, read in frame from base 1. V was cut back by 3 bases and J by 4 bases, leaving a gap of 13 bases between them. From a lookup of the germline V gene, CDR1 and CDR2 are SGHNT and YENEEA. TCR beta CDR3 regions were sequenced from DNA using the immunoSEQ Assay. The study's processing was this. T cell density was computed as TCR beta template counts normalized to usable DNA estimated by amplifying housekeeping genes. The preseqR package was used to estimate richness by extrapolating to 400,000 templates for PBMC samples and to 120,000 templates for tissue samples. Clonality was calculated as one minus Pielou's evenness. Tissue-enriched TCRs were identified by differential abundance testing using productive amino-acid clonotypes, minimum total count 5 and alpha 0.1. The Jaccard Index and the Morisita Overlap Index were used to quantify repertoire overlap between compartments. GLIPH grouped TCR beta CDR3s together with public tetramer-defined viral CDR3s, and a viral motif had to include at least three viral sequences and also show V-gene enrichment. TCRdb provides this immuneACCESS table in a form limited to in-frame rearrangements. Some clones are lacking; in checked studies, under half of them reflect an unresolved V gene, and why the rest are absent is not known. V, J and clone size derive from that table, while D and trimming were established from the DNA sequence. In all, the sample holds 3,000 to 5,000 clones, and about 30% of those were seen once. The ten largest clones add up to about an eighth of the sample.

At diagnosis, peripheral blood, uninvolved tumor-adjacent lung and tumor were collected and were preserved as a mix of fresh-frozen and FFPE material. Note on this clone: The clone's antigen remains unknown. Qualities for individual bases were not recorded, and no much larger clone is one base off.

The starting material was lung tumor tissue, obtained before any cancer treatment. The chain employs TRBV11-3 and TRBJ1-3; no D gene can be assigned with confidence. The sequence was collected from a man aged 40-75 years with stage II lung adenocarcinoma. The CDR3 in this case is CASSFSPALGNTIYF. The DNA is as follows: TGTGCCAGCAGCTTTAGTCCGGCTTTGGGAAACACCATATATTTT. The variable domain in full, with residues beyond the CDR3 obtained from the reference TRBV11-3 and TRBJ1-3 genes, is EAGVVQSPRYKIIEKKQPVAFWCNPISGHNTLYWYLQNLGQGPELLIRYENEEAVDDSQLPKDRFSAERLKGVDSTLKIQPAELGDSAVYLCASSFSPALGNTIYFGEGSWLTVV.